A selection of T cell receptor beta chains follows, all from one sample in a study of multiple sclerosis patients with progressive multifocal leukoencephalopathy. Repertoires were generated with immunoSEQ multiplex PCR, while TCRdb's copy carries only in-frame clones and drops some. This sample has 30,000 or so clones, with roughly 90% found just once. The sequences come from PBMCs, collected from a patient treated with natalizumab. These receptors were obtained from a human donor with progressive multifocal leukoencephalopathy. CDR3s include the opening cysteine and the closing phenylalanine or tryptophan. D genes are given only for firm matches. The size entry is marked missing in some rows and otherwise reads once, few, many or a size class.

j_call	clone_size	d_call	v_call	cdr3_nt	cdr3_aa
TRBJ2-4	.	.	TRBV7-8	TGTGCCAGCAGCTCCGGCTCCGGGCGTGCCAAAAACATTCAGTACTTC	CASSSGSGRAKNIQYF
TRBJ2-4	.	.	TRBV28	TGTGCCAGCAGTTTACCGGGGGCGGAAACCAAAAACATTCAGTACTTC	CASSLPGAETKNIQYF
TRBJ2-7	once	TRBD2	TRBV19	TGTGCCAGTAGTTCGGGAGGGACCTACGAGCAGTACTTC	CASSSGGTYEQYF
TRBJ2-7	.	TRBD2	TRBV5-1	TGCGCCAGCAGCTTGTCGTTCCGGACTAGCGGGACCTACGAGCAGTACTTC	CASSLSFRTSGTYEQYF
TRBJ2-7	.	TRBD2	TRBV9	TGTGCCAGCAGCGTAGGTGGGACTAGCTCCTACGAGCAGTACTTC	CASSVGGTSSYEQYF
TRBJ1-1	.	.	TRBV30	TGTGCCTGGAGTATTGGACCGACCACTGAAGCTTTCTTT	CAWSIGPTTEAFF
TRBJ2-7	.	TRBD1	TRBV19	TGTGCCAGTAGTCCCGGGACAGGGTTTTACGAGCAGTACTTC	CASSPGTGFYEQYF
TRBJ2-7	.	.	TRBV10-2	TGCGCCAGCCGAAGCTCCTACGAGCAGTACTTC	CASRSSYEQYF
TRBJ2-2	.	.	TRBV28	TGTGCCAGCAGTTTAGCCAGGGCCCCCGGGGAGCTGTTTTTT	CASSLARAPGELFF
TRBJ2-1	.	TRBD1	TRBV5-6	TGTGCCAGCAGCTTGGGACAGGGTTCCTACAATGAGCAGTTCTTC	CASSLGQGSYNEQFF
TRBJ2-1	.	TRBD2	TRBV10-1	TGCGCCAGCAGTGAAGAGCGGGAGTATGATGAGCAGTTCTTC	CASSEEREYDEQFF
TRBJ2-7	.	.	TRBV2	TGTGCCAGTTATTCTCCAGGGGTACCCTACGAGCAGTACTTC	CASYSPGVPYEQYF
TRBJ1-1	.	TRBD1	TRBV28	TGTGCCAGCAGTTTTATGACGTTAGGGGGCAGGCTCGGGGCTGAAGCTTTCTTT	CASSFMTLGGRLGAEAFF